Below, 20 T cell receptor beta chains from the same sample are listed, as sequenced in a study of T cells in Graves' hyperthyroidism and ophthalmopathy (dated by TCRdb to between 2018 and 2021). Libraries were prepared through multiplex PCR. The run used an Illumina HiSeq 2000. The TCR beta CDR3 regions were amplified from the RNA transcripts. For the first round of RT-PCR on the TCR CDR3, the HTBI primer set was used together with the Qiagen OneStep RT-PCR kit. The raw public data were reprocessed by TCRdb itself: fastp quality trimming at Q25, MiXCR clonotype calling, in-frame beta chains only. Each CDR3 protein gets just one entry, which takes the most common genes and DNA from the rows behind it. Counted in this sample were some 460,000 distinct CDR3 sequences; about a sixth of them appeared once. The ten largest clonotypes hold around 7% of the sample. The sample comprised blood. These receptors were taken from a woman between 18 and 30 years old with Graves' hyperthyroidism.

This clonotype was counted ten times or more. The chain couples TRBV7-3 to TRBJ2-3; 12 nucleotides line up with TRBD2. V was clipped by 1 base and J by 5 bases; unmatched bases: 7. The CDR3 is 17 residues long. Germline V CDR1 and CDR2: SGHTA, FQGTGA. The CDR3 here is CASSLKPTSGGRDTQYF. In nucleotides, the CDR3 is TGTGCCAGCAGCTTAAAACCGACTAGCGGGGGTAGAGATACGCAGTATTTT.

This clonotype was counted many times. The CDR3 loop is CASSMAAAGDQPQHF. For the CDR3, the DNA is TGTGCCAGTAGTATGGCGGCGGCAGGCGATCAGCCCCAGCATTTT. The chain employs TRBV19 and TRBJ1-5; D is undetermined. CDR3 length equals 15 residues. With 3 bases removed from V and 5 bases from J, the gap between germline ends came to 14 bases. Per germline, CDR1 LNHDA and CDR2 SQIVND (reference sequence).

This clonotype was recorded many times. The V call is TRBV20-1, the J call TRBJ2-1; D unclear. The CDR3 has 17 residues. The V end was cut by 4 bases, the J end by 0 bases, with 19 bases between. The germline CDR1 and CDR2 sequences are DFQATT and SNEGSKA (reference sequence). The CDR3 region has the DNA TGCAGTGCTAACCGCCCCTGGAGAGCGACCTCCTACAATGAGCAGTTCTTC. As protein: CSANRPWRATSYNEQFF.

The chain employs TRBV7-8 and TRBJ2-3, with 16 positions matching TRBD2. The CDR3 contains 18 residues. J lost 6 bases, V lost 3 bases, and 9 bases had no gene match. Germline lookup yields CDR1 SGHVS and CDR2 FQNEAQ. The CDR3 region has the DNA TGTGCCAGCAGCTTGTTTCCCGGGACTAGCGGGGGGGCGGATACGCAGTATTTT. It translates to CASSLFPGTSGGADTQYF.

This clonotype was seen ten or more times. The rearrangement uses TRBV11-2 and TRBJ2-3; D may be TRBD2 (6 bases). Germline V gene lookup returns CDR1 SGHAT and CDR2 FQNNGV. Trimming left V 3 bases short and J 2 bases short, with 12 bases between. This CDR3 has 15 amino acids. Here the CDR3 DNA reads TGTGCCAGCAGCTTGATGGGCGGGAACACAGATACGCAGTATTTT. Translating gives CASSLMGGNTDTQYF. The full variable domain, with the rest looked up from reference TRBV11-2 and TRBJ2-3, is EAGVAQSPRYKIIEKRQSVAFWCNPISGHATLYWYQQILGQGPKLLIQFQNNGVVDDSQLPKDRFSAERLKGVDSTLKIQPAKLEDSAVYLCASSLMGGNTDTQYFGPGTRLTVL.

In this sample, this clonotype turned up many times. The chain is built from TRBV20-1 and TRBJ2-5; D gene uncertain. Trimming left V 6 bases short and J 5 bases short, with 16 bases between. The CDR3 has 13 residues. Germline CDR1 reads DFQATT; CDR2 reads SNEGSKA (reference sequence). CDR3 nucleotides: TGCAGTGCCCACCGACCGGCCTCCGAGACCCAGTACTTC. It is translated as CSAHRPASETQYF.

This clonotype came up many times. CDR3 loop: CASSLNGYSSYEQYF. In nucleotides, the CDR3 is TGTGCCAGCAGCTTAAACGGGTATAGCTCCTACGAGCAGTACTTC. V usage is TRBV7-2 and J usage is TRBJ2-7; D is unresolved. V lost 2 bases and J lost 0, with 11 bases in between. CDR1 and CDR2 (germline): SGHTA, FQGNSA. The CDR3 loop spans 15 amino acids.

This clonotype was seen at least ten times. The rearrangement links TRBV7-8 to TRBJ2-2, with TRBD2 matching over 7 bases. CDR1 is SGHVS, CDR2 FQNEAQ, per germline. The CDR3 is made up of 14 amino acids. With V trimmed by 1 base and J by 7 bases, 3 bases remained unmatched. DNA of the CDR3: TGTGCCAGCAGCTTAGTGGGGGAGGGCGGGGAGCTGTTTTTT. Its protein is CASSLVGEGGELFF.

The sample holds many counts of this clonotype. The chain uses TRBV12-3 or TRBV12-4 and TRBJ2-1; D tentatively reads TRBD1 or TRBD2 (6 bases each). V was clipped by 6 bases and J by 0 bases, with 15 bases between them. The CDR3 runs to 16 residues. The CDR3 spells CASSPEGGSSYNEQFF. In nucleotides, the CDR3 is TGTGCCAGCAGCCCCGAGGGGGGAAGCTCCTACAATGAGCAGTTCTTC.

This clonotype was seen at least ten times. V and J are TRBV7-9 and TRBJ1-1; 8 bases fit TRBD1. After removal of 5 bases from V and 4 bases from J, the junction contained 6 bases not matched to a gene. Germline V gene sequence: CDR1 SEHNR, CDR2 FQNEAQ (reference sequence). CDR3 size: 14 residues. DNA of the CDR3: TGTGCCAGCAGCCCGGACAGGGTGGGCACTGAAGCTTTCTTT. Encoded protein: CASSPDRVGTEAFF.

The chain couples TRBV4-1 to TRBJ1-5, with a possible D match to TRBD1 (6 bases). The germline V and J ends were trimmed by 6 bases and 2 bases, with 14 bases remaining between them. CDR3 length: 15 residues. Germline V lookup: CDR1 MGHRA, CDR2 YSYEKL. CDR3 sequence reads: CASSVDRLGNQPQHF. CDR3 DNA: TGCGCCAGCAGTGTTGACAGGTTAGGCAATCAGCCCCAGCATTTT.

Ten or more counts support this clonotype. CDR3 sequence (DNA): TGTGCCTGTGGGGGGATCAACTATGGCTACACCTTC. Translated: CACGGINYGYTF. The genes are TRBV28 and TRBJ1-2; maybe TRBD1 (5 bases). Germline V gene lookup returns CDR1 MDHEN and CDR2 SYDVKM. Trimming left V 11 bases short and J 2 bases short, with 12 bases between. The CDR3 loop spans 12 amino acids.

This clonotype came up many times. The chain uses TRBV2 and TRBJ2-1, with D possibly called TRBD1 or TRBD2 (5 bases each). The CDR3 is 17 amino acids. Germline V gene sequence: CDR1 SNHLY, CDR2 FYNNEI. V gave up 2 bases and J gave up 2 bases, with 16 bases separating them. The DNA of the CDR3 is TGTGCCAGCAGTGAATCCTTTGTGGGGGTGCCCTACAATGAGCAGTTCTTC. Protein product: CASSESFVGVPYNEQFF.

The table lists this clonotype with a few counts. This chain uses TRBV5-4 with TRBJ2-3; TRBD2 might be the D (5 bases). The V gene lost 4 bases and the J gene lost 0 bases, with 18 bases spanning the gap. The CDR3 has 17 amino acids. Germline V gene lookup returns CDR1 SGHNT and CDR2 YYREEE (reference sequence). CDR3 sequence reads: CASSRVGSGGSTDTQYF. The CDR3 DNA reads TGTGCCAGCAGCCGGGTGGGTTCTGGCGGGAGCACAGATACGCAGTATTTT.

The chain carries TRBV6-5 and TRBJ2-1; a possible D gene is TRBD2 (6 bases). The V and J ends lost 0 bases and 5 bases respectively, with 11 bases between them. The CDR3 is 15 amino acids. CDR1 and CDR2 from the germline V gene are MNHEY and SVGAGI. CDR3 coding DNA: TGTGCCAGCAGTTACTCGGGGGGAGGAGACAATGAGCAGTTCTTC. Protein sequence: CASSYSGGGDNEQFF.

The sample holds many counts of this clonotype. The rearrangement links TRBV5-1 to TRBJ2-7; D possibly corresponds to TRBD2 (5 bases). From germline, CDR1 is SGHRS and CDR2 YFSETQ. V lost 3 bases, J lost 3 bases, and 10 bases lay in between. The CDR3 is 13 amino acids. CDR3 bases: TGCGCCAGCAGCTCGGGGAGTGGCTACGAGCAGTACTTC. As protein: CASSSGSGYEQYF.

The J gene is TRBJ2-7, the V gene TRBV11-3, with D perhaps assigned TRBD1 or TRBD2 (5 bases each). The V end lost 3 bases, the J end lost 9 bases, and 18 bases lay between the germline ends. Germline loops: CDR1 SGHNT, CDR2 YENEEA. The CDR3 contains 14 residues. The CDR3 DNA sequence: TGTGCCAGCAGCTTCCGGGACGGCTTCCAAGGGCAGTACTTC. Its translation is CASSFRDGFQGQYF.

This clonotype appeared once. The rearrangement uses TRBV12-5 and TRBJ2-1; possibly TRBD1 or TRBD2 for D (6 bases each). CDR1 and CDR2 from the germline V gene are LGHNT and FRNRAP. V lost 2 bases and J 6 bases, leaving 11 bases between the germline ends. The CDR3 is 14 residues long. CDR3 sequence (DNA): TGTGCTAGTGGTTTGCACAAGGGGGGCAATGAGCAGTTCTTC. Protein: CASGLHKGGNEQFF.

The chain employs TRBV19 and TRBJ1-6; D remains unclear. This CDR3 is built from 14 residues. Germline V gives CDR1 LNHDA, CDR2 SQIVND (reference sequence). The V end lost 10 bases, the J end lost 3 bases, and 13 bases lay between the germline ends. CDR3 nucleotides: TGTGCCACCCAACCGGATTTCTATAATTCACCCCTCCACTTT. Its translation is CATQPDFYNSPLHF.

This clonotype was picked up many times. CDR3 sequence: CASSPRSTGWNTEAFF. DNA for the CDR3: TGTGCCAGCAGCCCCCGTTCTACAGGGTGGAACACTGAAGCTTTCTTT. This sequence joins TRBV7-9 and TRBJ1-1; maybe TRBD1 (6 bases). From germline, CDR1 is SEHNR and CDR2 FQNEAQ (reference sequence). This CDR3 comprises 16 residues. V was clipped by 5 bases and J by 1 base, with 17 bases between them. The full variable domain, with the rest looked up from reference TRBV7-9 and TRBJ1-1, is DTGVSQNPRHKITKRGQNVTFRCDPISEHNRLYWYRQTLGQGPEFLTYFQNEAQLEKSRLLSDRFSAERPKGSFSTLEIQRTEQGDSAMYLCASSPRSTGWNTEAFFGQGTRLTVV.